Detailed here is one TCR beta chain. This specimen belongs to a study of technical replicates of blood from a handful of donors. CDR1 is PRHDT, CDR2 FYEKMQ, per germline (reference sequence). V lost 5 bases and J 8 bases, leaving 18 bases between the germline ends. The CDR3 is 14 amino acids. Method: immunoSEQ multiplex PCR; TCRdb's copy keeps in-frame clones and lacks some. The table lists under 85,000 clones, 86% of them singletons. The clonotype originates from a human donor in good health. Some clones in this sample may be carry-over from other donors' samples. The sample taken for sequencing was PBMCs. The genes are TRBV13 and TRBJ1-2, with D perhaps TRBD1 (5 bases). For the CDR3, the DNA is TGTGCCAGCAGCCTCAAGGGGACTGCGGGAGGCTACACCTTC. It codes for CASSLKGTAGGYTF. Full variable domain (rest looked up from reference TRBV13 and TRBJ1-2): AAGVIQSPRHLIKEKRETATLKCYPIPRHDTVYWYQQGPGQDPQFLISFYEKMQSDKGSIPDRFSAQQFSDYHSELNMSSLELGDSALYFCASSLKGTAGGYTFGSGTRLTVV.